This T cell receptor (beta chain) was recorded in a study of OX40 agonist ivuxolimab in advanced cancers. At the level of the study: In this trial design, patients received ivuxolimab intravenously at 0.01 to 10 mg/kg every 2 weeks. Partial response was recorded in three patients: one hepatocellular carcinoma and two cutaneous melanoma cases.

The CDR3 is made up of 14 amino acids. The V segment lost 5 bases and the J segment 2 bases; nucleotides outside the gene matches: 5. Germline values: CDR1 MNHEY, CDR2 SMNVEV (reference sequence). Here immunoSEQ multiplex PCR was the method, and the copy in TCRdb shows in-frame clones only, minus some. The sample shows over 70,000 clones, approximately 87% of them seen only once. This TCR was sampled from an adult with an advanced solid tumor such as melanoma, head and neck, liver or kidney cancer. The material sequenced was CD4+ or CD8+ T cells sorted from blood, taken in a trial of the OX40 agonist ivuxolimab. J is TRBJ1-2 and V is TRBV27; 7 nucleotides line up with TRBD1. The CDR3 DNA sequence: TGTGCCAGCAGTGCCGACAGGGCAAACTATGGCTACACCTTC. The encoded protein is CASSADRANYGYTF.